The 17 T cell receptor beta chains reported below all come from one sample, sequenced in a study of blood T cells in healthy people across ages. A second PCR, run for about 7 to 11 cycles, used a sample-barcoded 5' primer plus a J-beta primer mix. TCRdb recomputed calls from the 5' RACE reads with MiXCR, one row per CDR3 protein. The data contain 1.6 million or so distinct CDR3 sequences, roughly 30% of them singletons. The sequenced sample was blood. The receptor set was obtained from a woman aged 25 to 39 in good health.

V gene TRBV20-1 combines with J gene TRBJ2-5; maybe TRBD2 (5 bases). Between the trimmed V and J ends, which lost 0 bases and 5 bases, there was a span of 10 bases. Germline lookup yields CDR1 DFQATT and CDR2 SNEGSKA (reference sequence). This CDR3 is 13 amino acids long. This CDR3 is CSAREIQRETQYF. CDR3 sequence (DNA): TGCAGTGCTAGAGAGATCCAGCGGGAGACCCAGTACTTC.

CDR3 sequence reads: CASSLAYRDPLYGYTF. The CDR3, as DNA: TGTGCCAGCAGCTTGGCCTACAGGGATCCCCTCTATGGCTACACCTTC. This sequence joins TRBV5-6 and TRBJ1-2; a weak D match, TRBD1 (6 bases). Deletions cut 0 bases from V and 4 bases from J, with 16 bases between. CDR3 size: 16 residues. Germline V gene lookup returns CDR1 SGHDT and CDR2 YYEEEE.

This chain joins TRBV29-1 and TRBJ2-7; maybe TRBD2 (5 bases). The length of the CDR3 is 12 residues. V lost 7 bases to trimming and J lost 3 bases, with 13 bases between them. Germline assignment: CDR1 SQVTM and CDR2 ANQGSEA. This CDR3 reads CSAVDSYYEQYF. CDR3 bases: TGCAGCGCGGTGGACTCTTACTACGAGCAGTACTTC.

A few counts support this clonotype. The chain employs TRBV20-1 and TRBJ2-5, with a possible D match to TRBD2 (6 bases). This CDR3 is 14 amino acids long. Germline V gene data show CDR1 as DFQATT and CDR2 as SNEGSKA (reference sequence). Between the trimmed V and J ends, which lost 6 bases and 4 bases, there was a span of 18 bases. The CDR3 DNA reads as TGCAGTGCGATCGTCCGGGGACTCCTAGAGACCCAGTACTTC. It codes for CSAIVRGLLETQYF.

V usage is TRBV6-4 and J usage is TRBJ2-1; 8 bases are shared with TRBD1. Germline assignment: CDR1 MRHNA and CDR2 SNTAGT. The CDR3 contains 15 residues. The junction had 7 bases not matched to a gene; V was cut back by 2 bases and J by 7 bases. As DNA, the CDR3 is TGTGCCAGCAGTGACCAGGGGGCGCGAGGAAATGAGCAGTTCTTC. Translating it yields CASSDQGARGNEQFF.

The genes are TRBV12-5 and TRBJ2-2; D call uncertain. Germline CDR1 LGHNT, CDR2 FRNRAP. The CDR3 totals 11 residues. Trimming left V 1 base short and J 6 bases short, with 0 bases between. The CDR3 protein is CASGLAGELFF. In DNA, the CDR3 is TGTGCTAGTGGTTTGGCCGGGGAGCTGTTTTTT. Filled out from reference TRBV12-5 and TRBJ2-2, the complete variable domain reads DARVTQTPRHKVTEMGQEVTMRCQPILGHNTVFWYRQTMMQGLELLAYFRNRAPLDDSGMPKDRFSAEMPDATLATLKIQPSEPRDSAVYFCASGLAGELFFGEGSRLTVL.

This clonotype was observed a handful of times. The chain uses TRBV11-2 and TRBJ2-1, with TRBD2 matching 9 bases. Germline V CDR1 and CDR2: SGHAT, FQNNGV. The junction had 12 bases not matched to a gene; V was cut back by 3 bases and J by 0 bases. The CDR3 consists of 19 residues. DNA for the CDR3: TGTGCCAGCAGCTTTGGGCTAGCGGGGACCTCGAGCTCCTACAATGAGCAGTTCTTC. Translating it yields CASSFGLAGTSSSYNEQFF.

This clonotype has ten or more counts. V and J are TRBV29-1 and TRBJ2-7, with D unclear. Germline V gene data show CDR1 as SQVTM and CDR2 as ANQGSEA. The CDR3 length is 13 residues. With 4 bases removed from V and 0 bases from J, the gap between germline ends came to 10 bases. The CDR3 nucleotides read TGCAGCGTTGGTTTAGGGCCCTCCTACGAGCAGTACTTC. This sequence encodes CSVGLGPSYEQYF.

This clonotype has a count of ten or more. The chain has TRBV9 and TRBJ2-1; 11 bases fit TRBD2. The length of the CDR3 is 14 residues. The germline V gene encodes CDR1 SGDLS and CDR2 YYNGEE. With 3 bases clipped from V and 8 bases from J, the junction kept 4 bases outside the gene matches. The CDR3 bases are TGTGCCAGCAGCGCTAGCGGGGGGATCGATGAGCAGTTCTTC. The encoded protein is CASSASGGIDEQFF.

The gene calls are TRBV27 and TRBJ2-1; maybe TRBD2 (5 bases). V was trimmed by 4 bases and J by 4 bases, leaving 11 bases between them. Germline V CDR1 and CDR2: MNHEY, SMNVEV (reference sequence). The CDR3 is 14 amino acids. Written as DNA, the CDR3 is TGTGCCAGCAGTTGGCTCGGGATTTACAATGAGCAGTTCTTC. It codes for CASSWLGIYNEQFF.

The V call is TRBV7-9, the J call TRBJ2-7; a possible D gene is TRBD2 (5 bases). V was trimmed by 5 bases and J by 2 bases, leaving 10 bases between them. This CDR3 has 13 amino acids. Germline V gene sequence: CDR1 SEHNR, CDR2 FQNEAQ (reference sequence). This CDR3 reads CASSGLNTYEQYF. The DNA of the CDR3 is TGTGCCAGCAGCGGACTTAACACCTACGAGCAGTACTTC.

This clonotype was seen a few times. V usage is TRBV6-6 and J usage is TRBJ2-1; possibly TRBD1 for D (6 bases). V shed 0 bases and J shed 5 bases, with 8 bases lying between them. This CDR3 has 14 residues. Germline V CDR1 and CDR2: MNHNY, SVGAGI (reference sequence). The DNA for the CDR3 is TGTGCCAGCAGTTACTCAGGGACACACAATGAGCAGTTCTTC. Encoded protein: CASSYSGTHNEQFF.

This chain joins TRBV5-1 and TRBJ1-1, with D possibly being TRBD1 (5 bases). V was cut by 6 bases and J by 7 bases, with 19 bases left in between. Per germline, CDR1 SGHRS and CDR2 YFSETQ. The CDR3 runs to 14 residues. The CDR3 reads CASKDPQGSYEAFF. CDR3 DNA: TGCGCCAGCAAGGACCCTCAGGGATCATATGAAGCTTTCTTT.

In its sample, this clonotype was seen a few times. The chain joins TRBV7-3 to TRBJ2-1; 10 positions match TRBD1. The CDR3 covers 16 residues. Germline values: CDR1 SGHTA, CDR2 FQGTGA. V was clipped by 5 bases and J by 3 bases; unmatched bases: 7. The CDR3: CASSPAGTGVYNEQFF. The DNA for the CDR3 is TGTGCCAGCAGCCCAGCCGGGACAGGGGTCTACAATGAGCAGTTCTTC.

The chain carries TRBV7-8 and TRBJ1-5; 8 nucleotides line up with TRBD1. The ends lost 5 bases at V and 7 bases at J; junction bases unmatched: 7. The CDR3 runs 14 residues. Per germline, CDR1 SGHVS and CDR2 FQNEAQ. The CDR3 here is CASSSGTGTQPQHF. The CDR3 DNA is TGTGCCAGCAGCAGCGGGACAGGTACCCAGCCCCAGCATTTT. Drawing the rest from reference TRBV7-8 and TRBJ1-5, the complete variable domain is GAGVSQSPRYKVAKRGQDVALRCDPISGHVSLFWYQQALGQGPEFLTYFQNEAQLDKSGLPSDRFFAERPEGSVSTLKIQRTQQEDSAVYLCASSSGTGTQPQHFGDGTRLSIL.

V is TRBV7-2 and J is TRBJ2-7; TRBD1 matches at 10 bases. CDR1 is SGHTA and CDR2 is FQGNSA in the germline V gene. The CDR3 extends over 14 amino acids. With 6 bases clipped from V and 12 bases from J, the junction kept 14 bases outside the gene matches. DNA of the CDR3: TGTGCCAGCAGAAGGACAGGGGGAGGTTTGGGGCGGTACTTC. It translates to CASRRTGGGLGRYF.

This clonotype has at least ten counts. The CDR3 DNA follows: TGTGCCAGCAGCCCTTTGGATACGCAGTATTTT. It is translated as CASSPLDTQYF. The rearrangement uses TRBV7-2 and TRBJ2-3; no clear D. This CDR3 spans 11 amino acids. CDR1 is SGHTA, CDR2 FQGNSA, per germline. V was cut by 5 bases and J by 6 bases, with 6 bases left in between. The complete variable domain, with remaining parts taken from reference TRBV7-2 and TRBJ2-3, reads GAGVSQSPSNKVTEKGKDVELRCDPISGHTALYWYRQSLGQGLEFLIYFQGNSAPDKSGLPSDRFSAERTGGSVSTLTIQRTQQEDSAVYLCASSPLDTQYFGPGTRLTVL.